This TCR beta chain was sequenced during a study of CD8+CD57+ T cells in acquired aplastic anemia. This clonotype was recorded at least ten times. Its antigen is not identified. Whole-study results and caveats: The same twenty-nine CD8+ CDR3 sequences occurred in patients and in controls.

Patients sequenced had flow cytometry evidence of CD8+CD57+ cell expansion. Every patient presented with severe acquired aplastic anemia. CDR1 SQVTM and CDR2 ANQGSEA come from the germline V gene. V was trimmed by 5 bases and J by 5 bases, leaving 9 bases between them. The CDR3 extends over 11 amino acids. Genomic DNA was employed as the template in profiling TCR beta VDJ and CDR3. TCRdb passed the reads through MiXCR, listing each CDR3 protein once. This sample carries under 500,000 distinct CDR3 sequences, more than 25% of them seen once, and the ten largest clones take roughly 0.8%. The source is a human donor with aplastic anemia. V is TRBV29-1 and J is TRBJ1-1; D gene uncertain. The sequencing input was sorted CD4+, CD8+, or CD8+CD57+ T cells (not recorded which) from PBMCs. CDR3 loop: CSVKFGTEAFF. For the CDR3, the DNA is TGCAGCGTTAAATTTGGGACTGAAGCTTTCTTT. The entire variable domain, with the rest obtained from reference TRBV29-1 and TRBJ1-1, is as follows: SAVISQKPSRDICQRGTSLTIQCQVDSQVTMMFWYRQQPGQSLTLIATANQGSEATYESGFVIDKFPISRPNLTFSTLTVSNMSPEDSSIYLCSVKFGTEAFFGQGTRLTVV.